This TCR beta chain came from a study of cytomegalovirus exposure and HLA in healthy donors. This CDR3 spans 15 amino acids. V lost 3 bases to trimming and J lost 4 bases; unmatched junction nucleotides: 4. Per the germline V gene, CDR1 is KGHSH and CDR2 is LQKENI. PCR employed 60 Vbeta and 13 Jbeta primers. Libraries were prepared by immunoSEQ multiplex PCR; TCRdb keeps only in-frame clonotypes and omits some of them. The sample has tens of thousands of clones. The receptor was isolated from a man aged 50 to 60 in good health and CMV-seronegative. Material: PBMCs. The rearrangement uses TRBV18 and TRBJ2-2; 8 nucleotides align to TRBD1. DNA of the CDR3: TGTGCCAGCTCACCTAGGACAGGGTTCACCGGGGAGCTGTTTTTT. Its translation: CASSPRTGFTGELFF.